The 10 T cell receptor beta chains below come from one sample, sequenced in a study of neurological immune-mediated disorders. Regarding time point: technical triplicate 1. TCRdb re-analysed the 5' RACE reads in MiXCR, keeping a single row per CDR3 protein. This sample carries fewer than 25,000 distinct CDR3 sequences, less than 15% of them seen once, and the ten largest clones take 5.5%. The sequencing input was CD4+ T cells from blood. These receptors all come from a female donor with HTLV-1-associated myelopathy (HAM/TSP).

The table lists this clonotype with many counts. V and J are TRBV20-1 and TRBJ2-5; no definite D call. The CDR3 sequence is 12 residues long. Germline CDR1 and CDR2: DFQATT and SNEGSKA (reference sequence). V dropped 3 bases and J dropped 0 bases, with 5 bases sitting between them. The CDR3 DNA reads as TGCAGTGCTAGCCCCTACCAAGAGACCCAGTACTTC. Encoded protein: CSASPYQETQYF.

This clonotype was counted ten times or more. The chain combines TRBV2 with TRBJ2-3; D not resolved. Germline CDR1 and CDR2: SNHLY and FYNNEI. The V end was cut by 3 bases, the J end by 6 bases, with 13 bases between. The CDR3 has 14 amino acids. CDR3 DNA: TGTGCCAGCAGTGAGGGTGGAACCCCCGATACGCAGTATTTT. Its protein product is CASSEGGTPDTQYF.

There are many counts of this clonotype. This chain links TRBV7-2 with TRBJ1-2; D remains unclear. CDR1 is SGHTA and CDR2 is FQGNSA in the germline V gene. The CDR3 is made up of 12 amino acids. V was cut by 3 bases and J by 4 bases, with 6 bases left in between. CDR3 DNA sequence: TGTGCCAGCAGCTTCCCCGGCTATGGCTACACCTTC. As protein: CASSFPGYGYTF.

This clonotype was counted many times. The V call is TRBV29-1, the J call TRBJ2-3; TRBD1 might be the D (5 bases). This CDR3 region has 17 residues. In germline, CDR1 is SQVTM, CDR2 ANQGSEA. The V and J ends lost 0 bases and 0 bases respectively, with 16 bases between them. The CDR3 sequence: CSVEDPWGTGSTDTQYF. The CDR3 nucleotides are TGCAGCGTTGAAGATCCTTGGGGAACAGGTAGCACAGATACGCAGTATTTT.

This clonotype was counted ten times or more. The chain carries TRBV20-1 and TRBJ2-2; the D call may be TRBD1 or TRBD2 (5 bases each). The germline V gene has CDR1 DFQATT and CDR2 SNEGSKA (reference sequence). V dropped 6 bases and J dropped 1 base, with 15 bases sitting between them. The CDR3 consists of 15 residues. CDR3 bases: TGCAGTGCCAGGGTGGCGGGTGAGAACACCGGGGAGCTGTTTTTT. It encodes CSARVAGENTGELFF.

This clonotype came up a few times. The chain has TRBV27 and TRBJ2-2; D is perhaps TRBD2 (6 bases). The CDR3 runs 14 residues. V lost 7 bases and J lost 0, with 9 bases in between. CDR1 and CDR2 (germline): MNHEY, SMNVEV (reference sequence). DNA of the CDR3: TGTGCCAGCACAGCTAGCGCGAACACCGGGGAGCTGTTTTTT. Residues: CASTASANTGELFF.

This clonotype was counted many times. The chain has TRBV7-6 and TRBJ2-2; perhaps D is TRBD1 or TRBD2 (5 bases each). V gave up 1 base and J gave up 1 base, with 16 bases separating them. Germline assignment: CDR1 SGHVS and CDR2 FNYEAQ. The length of the CDR3 is 18 residues. The CDR3 loop is CASSLEPRDRRNTGELFF. The CDR3 DNA is TGTGCCAGCAGCTTAGAGCCCCGGGACCGCCGGAACACCGGGGAGCTGTTTTTT.

The V gene is TRBV12-3 or TRBV12-4, the J gene TRBJ1-3, with D tentatively TRBD1 (5 bases). The CDR3 totals 15 residues. The CDR3 is CVNSQGRGGRNTIYF. As DNA, the CDR3 is TGTGTCAACAGTCAAGGAAGGGGAGGGAGAAACACCATATATTTT.

At least ten counts were recorded for this clonotype. The V gene is TRBV24-1, the J gene TRBJ2-7; 7 bases line up with TRBD2. V trimming: 3 bases; J trimming: 7 bases; junction bases outside the gene matches: 11. This CDR3 comprises 15 residues. The germline V gene has CDR1 KGHDR and CDR2 SFDVKD. CDR3 loop: CATSDGQAGKEEQYF. In nucleotides, the CDR3 is TGTGCCACCAGTGATGGCCAAGCGGGGAAAGAAGAGCAGTACTTC.

This clonotype showed up many times. V is TRBV5-1 and J is TRBJ2-1; 7 bases fit TRBD2. Germline-derived CDR1 and CDR2 are SGHRS and YFSETQ. CDR3 length equals 14 residues. Trimming cost V 0 bases and J 8 bases; bases outside gene matches: 5. This CDR3 reads CASSLGAGKDEQFF. CDR3 bases: TGCGCCAGCAGCTTGGGAGCGGGAAAAGATGAGCAGTTCTTC. The complete variable domain, with remaining parts taken from reference TRBV5-1 and TRBJ2-1, reads KAGVTQTPRYLIKTRGQQVTLSCSPISGHRSVSWYQQTPGQGLQFLFEYFSETQRNKGNFPGRFSGRQFSNSRSEMNVSTLELGDSALYLCASSLGAGKDEQFFGPGTRLTVL.